Following are 23 T cell receptor beta chains from one sample sequenced in a study of regulatory T cells in long-lasting Graves disease. Time point specified: persistent/refractory GD, antithyroid drugs over 5 years with positive TRAb. After RNA was extracted from PBMCs, the TCR library was made from it. TCR beta libraries were built with iRepertoire HTBI primers and Arm-PCR of CDR3 regions. Via MiXCR, TCRdb re-called the multiplex PCR reads, giving one row per CDR3 protein. The sample lists around 400,000 distinct CDR3 sequences, 20% to 30% seen once, with about a quarter in the top ten. The specimen comprised peripheral blood mononuclear cells (PBMCs), sampled when the disease was refractory, from a patient treated with antithyroid drugs. Every receptor here comes from a female donor with Graves disease.

The sample holds many counts of this clonotype. The chain carries TRBV6-1 and TRBJ2-5, with no clear D. The CDR3 totals 14 residues. Germline V gene sequence: CDR1 MNHNS, CDR2 SASEGT. Trimming stripped 5 bases from V and 4 bases from J, with 14 bases between. Written as DNA, the CDR3 is TGTGCCAGCAGTCCAACTCCGTGGGTAGAGACCCAGTACTTC. Protein sequence: CASSPTPWVETQYF.

This clonotype was recorded many times. V gene TRBV7-2 combines with J gene TRBJ2-7; 7 bases align to TRBD1. V trimming: 4 bases; J trimming: 4 bases; junction bases outside the gene matches: 4. This CDR3 spans 13 amino acids. Germline CDR1 reads SGHTA; CDR2 reads FQGNSA. CDR3 nucleotides: TGTGCCAGCAGCTCGCCGGACAGGTACGAGCAGTACTTC. Its translation is CASSSPDRYEQYF.

The chain is built from TRBV3-1 and TRBJ1-1, with TRBD1 as a possible D gene (5 bases). V gave up 2 bases and J gave up 1 base, with 14 bases separating them. The CDR3 spans 16 residues. Germline CDR1 is LGHDT and CDR2 is YNNKEL (reference sequence). The CDR3 protein is CASSQWATAPNTEAFF. CDR3 sequence (DNA): TGTGCCAGCAGCCAATGGGCGACAGCTCCGAACACTGAAGCTTTCTTT.

Ten or more counts support this clonotype. The chain is built from TRBV13 and TRBJ2-5, with D possibly matching TRBD1 (6 bases). This CDR3 spans 12 amino acids. The V and J ends lost 7 bases and 3 bases respectively, with 9 bases between them. In germline, CDR1 is PRHDT, CDR2 FYEKMQ (reference sequence). CDR3 bases: TGTGCCAGCACCAGGACAGAAGAGACCCAGTACTTC. It is translated as CASTRTEETQYF.

Relative to its sample, this clonotype is medium-sized. The V and J genes are TRBV2 and TRBJ2-2, with 12 bases that match TRBD2. From germline, CDR1 is SNHLY and CDR2 FYNNEI. Trimming removed 2 bases from V and 7 bases from J; junction bases left unmatched: 14. The CDR3 runs 19 residues. DNA of the CDR3: TGTGCCAGCAGTGAATTGGGTTTCTTGACTAGCGGGAGTTTCGGGGAGCTGTTTTTT. Amino acid sequence: CASSELGFLTSGSFGELFF.

This chain connects TRBV10-3 to TRBJ2-2, with D tentatively TRBD2 (5 bases). The CDR3 runs 17 residues. Germline V gene data show CDR1 as ENHRY and CDR2 as SYGVKD. Trimming pared 0 bases from V and 3 bases from J, leaving 14 bases between. The CDR3 sequence: CAISESKWEMDTGELFF. Written as DNA, the CDR3 is TGTGCCATCAGTGAGTCCAAGTGGGAGATGGACACCGGGGAGCTGTTTTTT.

Concerning this clonotype: This may come from a read error, since a much larger clone is one base off. This chain links TRBV6-1 with TRBJ2-2, with a tentative D call TRBD1 (6 bases). Germline V gives CDR1 MNHNS, CDR2 SASEGT. Trimming left V 7 bases short and J 1 base short, with 13 bases between. The CDR3 is 15 amino acids. The CDR3 DNA follows: TGTGCCAGCATTCCGGGACACGGGAACACCGGGGAGCTGTTTTTT. Its translation: CASIPGHGNTGELFF.

This clonotype showed up just a few times. A much larger clone sits a single nucleotide away, making a read error possible. The chain joins TRBV4-2 to TRBJ2-4, with 7 nucleotides matching TRBD1. Germline V gives CDR1 LGHNA, CDR2 YNFKEQ. The CDR3 is 15 amino acids. The CDR3 here is CASGQDRQGGNIQYF. CDR3 DNA sequence: TGTGCCAGCGGCCAAGATCGACAGGGCGGGAACATTCAGTACTTC.

This clonotype has just a few counts. The chain combines TRBV13 with TRBJ2-7; D perhaps matches TRBD1 (5 bases). Trimming stripped 0 bases from V and 0 bases from J, with 9 bases between. CDR3 size: 15 residues. Germline assignment: CDR1 PRHDT and CDR2 FYEKMQ (reference sequence). The CDR3 here is CASSLGQVDSYEQYF. The CDR3 bases are TGTGCCAGCAGCTTAGGACAGGTGGACTCCTACGAGCAGTACTTC.

Concerning this clonotype: Being one base from a much bigger clone, this may be a read error. Because it lacks the conserved phenylalanine or tryptophan at the end, this CDR3 is likely a read error. The chain is built from TRBV6-1 and TRBJ1-1; 9 bases are a match to TRBD1. The CDR3 is made up of 13 amino acids. Germline trimming cut 5 bases from V and 9 bases from J; bases unmatched to any gene: 7. Germline V gene sequence: CDR1 MNHNS, CDR2 SASEGT. In DNA, the CDR3 is TGTGCCAGCAGTCCGGACAGGGGCTTAAAAGCTTTCCTT. This sequence encodes CASSPDRGLKAFL.

V usage is TRBV9 and J usage is TRBJ2-1; D gene unclear. The CDR3 runs 13 residues. Germline CDR1 is SGDLS and CDR2 is YYNGEE. V gave up 0 bases and J gave up 12 bases, with 13 bases separating them. Here the CDR3 DNA reads TGTGCCAGCAGCGTAGAAGGGCAGGCGACGCAGTTCTTC. Translation: CASSVEGQATQFF.

In its sample, this clonotype was seen many times. This rearrangement joins TRBV6-1 to TRBJ1-1; D unresolved. V lost 6 bases and J lost 1, with 9 bases in between. The CDR3 covers 13 residues. Germline V gene sequence: CDR1 MNHNS, CDR2 SASEGT. CDR3 nucleotide sequence: TGTGCCAGCAGGCGACCCGGGAACACTGAAGCTTTCTTT. The encoded protein is CASRRPGNTEAFF.

This chain joins TRBV5-1 and TRBJ2-3; weak D call: TRBD2 (6 bases). Trimming shortened V by 5 bases and J by 5 bases, and 12 bases separated the two germline ends. Germline V gene data show CDR1 as SGHRS and CDR2 as YFSETQ. This CDR3 comprises 13 residues. The CDR3 region is CASSGGMLDTQYF. The CDR3 DNA follows: TGCGCCAGCAGTGGAGGGATGTTAGATACGCAGTATTTT.

This clonotype was detected many times. The chain links TRBV27 to TRBJ1-2; 8 bases agree with TRBD1. The CDR3 runs 15 residues. Per germline, CDR1 MNHEY and CDR2 SMNVEV (reference sequence). Trimming cost V 4 bases and J 6 bases; bases outside gene matches: 10. CDR3 residues: CASSSAGTGGDGYTF. The DNA for the CDR3 is TGTGCCAGCAGTTCCGCCGGGACAGGAGGAGATGGCTACACCTTC.

The V call is TRBV7-2, the J call TRBJ2-2; D not resolved. Deletions cut 8 bases from V and 0 bases from J, with 10 bases between. Germline CDR1 and CDR2: SGHTA and FQGNSA. The CDR3 extends over 14 amino acids. CDR3 sequence (DNA): TGTGCCAGCGGCCAGGCATCGAACACCGGGGAGCTGTTTTTT. It specifies CASGQASNTGELFF.

This clonotype was recorded many times. This chain joins TRBV2 and TRBJ1-4, with D possibly being TRBD1 (5 bases). Germline assignment: CDR1 SNHLY and CDR2 FYNNEI. This CDR3 region has 13 residues. Trimming cost V 9 bases and J 11 bases, with 19 bases left between them. CDR3 region: CASIRPGRGKLFF. In nucleotides, the CDR3 is TGTGCCAGTATAAGGCCAGGTCGGGGCAAACTGTTTTTT.

This chain joins TRBV6-1 and TRBJ2-1, with no clear D. Germline V gene lookup returns CDR1 MNHNS and CDR2 SASEGT. The V and J ends lost 6 bases and 0 bases respectively, with 12 bases between them. The CDR3 covers 15 residues. The CDR3 DNA follows: TGTGCCAGCAGGGACGGGCCGAGCTCCTACAATGAGCAGTTCTTC. Translation gives CASRDGPSSYNEQFF.

There are many counts of this clonotype. The V gene is TRBV28, the J gene TRBJ1-2; the match to TRBD1 covers 10 bases. The V gene's germline CDR1 is MDHEN and CDR2 SYDVKM. The CDR3 consists of 14 residues. Losses at the gene ends were 7 bases for V and 3 bases for J; bases not matched to a gene: 5. CDR3 loop: CASNPTGGHYGYTF. As DNA, the CDR3 is TGTGCCAGCAACCCGACAGGGGGCCACTATGGCTACACCTTC.

This clonotype was seen at least ten times. CDR3 sequence reads: CASSLRGEESSYNSPLHF. The CDR3 coding sequence is TGTGCCAGCAGTCTACGGGGAGAGGAAAGCTCCTATAATTCACCCCTCCACTTT. The chain recombines TRBV2 with TRBJ1-6; D is unresolved. Germline CDR1 reads SNHLY; CDR2 reads FYNNEI. V was pared by 5 bases and J by 0 bases, with 17 bases between. The length of the CDR3 is 18 residues.

The chain is built from TRBV30 and TRBJ2-1; 10 bases fit TRBD2. CDR3 length: 14 residues. The germline V gene encodes CDR1 GTSNPN and CDR2 SVGIG (reference sequence). The trim removed 3 bases at V and 3 bases at J, leaving 2 bases unmatched. This CDR3 reads CAWRLAGRYNEQFF. DNA of the CDR3: TGTGCCTGGAGACTAGCGGGACGCTACAATGAGCAGTTCTTC.

The chain carries TRBV5-6 and TRBJ2-1; possibly TRBD2 for D (6 bases). Trimming took off 2 bases at V and 0 bases at J, with 18 bases between the two ends. Germline CDR1 is SGHDT and CDR2 is YYEEEE. This CDR3 is built from 18 residues. CDR3 nucleotides: TGTGCCAGCAGCTTACTAGTCCAGCCGGACTACTCCTACAATGAGCAGTTCTTC. Its translation is CASSLLVQPDYSYNEQFF.

Of note for this clonotype: A much bigger clone sits one base away, suggesting this may be a read error. The chain has TRBV10-3 and TRBJ1-1; D gene unclear. The CDR3 consists of 13 residues. The germline V gene encodes CDR1 ENHRY and CDR2 SYGVKD. Trimming took 6 bases from V and 1 from J, leaving 9 bases between them. The CDR3 is CAISPNRNTEAFF. The CDR3 DNA sequence: TGTGCCATCAGCCCGAACAGGAACACTGAAGCTTTCTTT.

This clonotype was seen ten or more times. CDR3 in amino acids: CATTLDRVGLETQYF. CDR3 DNA sequence: TGTGCCACGACCCTCGACAGGGTTGGATTGGAGACCCAGTACTTC. The V and J genes are TRBV2 and TRBJ2-5; 7 bases line up with TRBD1. The CDR3 is made up of 15 amino acids. The germline CDR1 and CDR2 sequences are SNHLY and FYNNEI. The junction had 16 bases not matched to a gene; V was cut back by 10 bases and J by 5 bases.